These 19 T cell receptor beta chains share one sample of origin, sequenced in a study of OX40 agonist ivuxolimab in advanced cancers. Libraries were prepared by immunoSEQ multiplex PCR; TCRdb keeps only in-frame clonotypes and omits some of them. The sample contains 100,000 to 150,000 clones, just over 90% of which appear only once. The sequenced sample was CD4+ or CD8+ T cells sorted from blood, obtained in a trial of the OX40 agonist ivuxolimab. The source of these receptors is an adult with an advanced solid tumor such as melanoma, head and neck, liver or kidney cancer.

This chain joins TRBV14 and TRBJ2-2; D gene ambiguous. The V gene's germline CDR1 is SGHDN and CDR2 FVKESK. CDR3 length: 16 amino acids. The ends were cut back, 4 bases at V and 8 bases at J, with 20 bases in the middle. The CDR3 DNA reads as TGTGCCAGCAGCCCTCTTGGTGGGCCACTTATTGGGGAGCTGTTTTTT. Protein sequence: CASSPLGGPLIGELFF.

The V and J genes are TRBV5-1 and TRBJ1-4; the D gene is possibly TRBD1 (5 bases). The germline CDR1 and CDR2 sequences are SGHRS and YFSETQ. CDR3 length equals 14 residues. V was cut by 0 bases and J by 7 bases, with 10 bases left in between. The CDR3 is CASSLEGQGEKLFF. The CDR3, as DNA: TGCGCCAGCAGCTTGGAGGGGCAGGGTGAAAAACTGTTTTTT. Combining the CDR3 with reference TRBV5-1 and TRBJ1-4 gives the whole variable domain KAGVTQTPRYLIKTRGQQVTLSCSPISGHRSVSWYQQTPGQGLQFLFEYFSETQRNKGNFPGRFSGRQFSNSRSEMNVSTLELGDSALYLCASSLEGQGEKLFFGSGTQLSVL.

The rearrangement links TRBV6-5 to TRBJ1-3; D is unresolved. This CDR3 contains 14 residues. Germline-derived CDR1 and CDR2 are MNHEY and SVGAGI. V lost 8 bases, J lost 0 bases, and 11 bases lay in between. The CDR3 nucleotides read TGTGCCAGCGAGCAGCGATCCTCTGGAAACACCATATATTTT. Translated: CASEQRSSGNTIYF.

V is TRBV5-4 and J is TRBJ2-7; TRBD2 matches 11 bases. The CDR3 runs 17 residues. J was trimmed by 4 bases and V by 3 bases; bases with no gene match: 12. Germline CDR1 is SGHNT and CDR2 is YYREEE (reference sequence). The CDR3 region is CASSWGTSGPLPYEQYF. Written as DNA, the CDR3 is TGTGCCAGCAGCTGGGGGACTAGCGGACCCCTTCCTTACGAGCAGTACTTC. Filled out from reference TRBV5-4 and TRBJ2-7, the complete variable domain reads ETGVTQSPTHLIKTRGQQVTLRCSSQSGHNTVSWYQQALGQGPQFIFQYYREEENGRGNFPPRFSGLQFPNYSSELNVNALELDDSALYLCASSWGTSGPLPYEQYFGPGTRLTVT.

The J gene is TRBJ2-5, the V gene TRBV7-2; D might be TRBD1 or TRBD2, each matching 5 bases. The germline CDR1 and CDR2 sequences are SGHTA and FQGNSA. V was cut by 0 bases and J by 5 bases, with 10 bases left in between. This CDR3 region has 14 residues. DNA of the CDR3: TGTGCCAGCAGCTTAGCGAAGTGGGGGGAGACCCAGTACTTC. Amino acid sequence: CASSLAKWGETQYF.

The rearrangement links TRBV4-3 to TRBJ1-4; 7 bases line up with TRBD1. The CDR3 sequence is 16 residues long. V lost 0 bases and J lost 10; bases outside the gene matches: 11. Per the germline V gene, CDR1 is LGHNA and CDR2 is YSLEER. Written as DNA, the CDR3 is TGCGCCAGCAGCCAAGAGTATGGCGGCAGGGGGAGAAAACTGTTTTTT. This encodes CASSQEYGGRGRKLFF.

This clone was seen once. This chain links TRBV28 with TRBJ2-7; 11 nucleotides align to TRBD2. V was clipped by 7 bases and J by 4 bases; unmatched bases: 9. The CDR3 spans 15 residues. Germline lookup yields CDR1 MDHEN and CDR2 SYDVKM. CDR3 coding DNA: TGTGCCAGCAAACTTGGGCTAGCGGGAGGATACGAGCAGTACTTC. Translated: CASKLGLAGGYEQYF.

There are a few counts of this clone. The chain joins TRBV6-4 to TRBJ2-2, with D hard to call. V gave up 2 bases and J gave up 2 bases, with 3 bases separating them. Germline V lookup: CDR1 MRHNA, CDR2 SNTAGT. This CDR3 region has 13 residues. This chain's CDR3 is CASSDLNTGELFF. The CDR3 DNA reads as TGTGCCAGCAGTGACCTCAACACCGGGGAGCTGTTTTTT.

J is TRBJ2-3 and V is TRBV7-3; D call uncertain. Germline V gene data show CDR1 as SGHTA and CDR2 as FQGTGA. The CDR3 runs to 14 residues. Trimming stripped 2 bases from V and 7 bases from J, with 13 bases between. CDR3 nucleotide sequence: TGTGCCAGCAGCTTAGGAGTTGAGCCAAATACGCAGTATTTT. Translating it yields CASSLGVEPNTQYF.

The rearrangement links TRBV14 to TRBJ2-7; 8 nucleotides line up with TRBD2. The V segment lost 0 bases and the J segment 4 bases; nucleotides outside the gene matches: 11. The CDR3 totals 17 residues. The germline gives CDR1 SGHDN, CDR2 FVKESK. CDR3: CASSQDLSREGPYEQYF. As DNA, the CDR3 is TGTGCCAGCAGCCAAGATTTAAGCCGGGAGGGCCCATACGAGCAGTACTTC.

The V and J genes are TRBV2 and TRBJ1-1, with D hard to call. The CDR3 is 14 amino acids. Trimming cost V 4 bases and J 2 bases, with 11 bases left between them. The germline V gene encodes CDR1 SNHLY and CDR2 FYNNEI. CDR3 in amino acids: CASSGVRQNTEAFF. Written as DNA, the CDR3 is TGTGCCAGCAGTGGAGTCAGACAAAACACTGAAGCTTTCTTT.

The chain joins TRBV6-1 to TRBJ1-4; TRBD1 matches at 7 bases. Germline assignment: CDR1 MNHNS and CDR2 SASEGT. The CDR3 is 13 amino acids. The junction had 4 bases not matched to a gene; V was cut back by 5 bases and J by 7 bases. The CDR3 region is CASSRDSLEKLFF. The CDR3 bases are TGTGCCAGCAGTAGGGACAGTCTTGAAAAACTGTTTTTT.

With regard to this clone: Other DNA sequences in this specimen translate into the identical CDR3. The chain combines TRBV28 with TRBJ2-5; no clear D gene. From germline, CDR1 is MDHEN and CDR2 SYDVKM. CDR3 size: 11 residues. Trimming removed 3 bases from V and 5 bases from J, with 4 bases in between. The CDR3 region is CASSLQETQYF. Here the CDR3 DNA reads TGTGCCAGCAGTTTGCAGGAGACCCAGTACTTC. The full variable domain, rest sourced from reference TRBV28 and TRBJ2-5, is DVKVTQSSRYLVKRTGEKVFLECVQDMDHENMFWYRQDPGLGLRLIYFSYDVKMKEKGDIPEGYSVSREKKERFSLILESASTNQTSMYLCASSLQETQYFGPGTRLLVL.

The chain links TRBV7-2 to TRBJ1-2; no clear D gene. Germline CDR1 reads SGHTA; CDR2 reads FQGNSA. The V end lost 5 bases, the J end lost 4 bases, and 17 bases lay between the germline ends. The CDR3 length is 15 residues. CDR3 nucleotide sequence: TGTGCCAGCAGCCCGCCTCCTGAATTTCCCTATGGCTACACCTTC. Residues: CASSPPPEFPYGYTF.

The chain couples TRBV12-1 to TRBJ2-1; TRBD2 is the table's D call and was not checked against the DNA. TRBV12-1 is described as a pseudogene. This CDR3 has 12 amino acids. In nucleotides, the CDR3 is TGTGCCGTACCGGTCGGGAGGGTTGAGCAGTTCTTC. This codes for CAVPVGRVEQFF.

The chain joins TRBV27 to TRBJ1-1; a weak D match, TRBD1 (6 bases). This CDR3 has 13 residues. Trimming cost V 8 bases and J 3 bases, with 13 bases left between them. CDR1 and CDR2 (germline): MNHEY, SMNVEV (reference sequence). In nucleotides, the CDR3 is TGTGCCAGCGGCAGGGGAAGACACACTGAAGCTTTCTTT. Its translation is CASGRGRHTEAFF.

The V gene is TRBV9, the J gene TRBJ2-7; 7 nucleotides match TRBD1. J gave up 3 bases and V 0 bases, and 6 bases lay outside the gene matches. This CDR3 region has 15 residues. The germline V gene has CDR1 SGDLS and CDR2 YYNGEE. For the CDR3, the DNA is TGTGCCAGCAGCGTAGGGTCAGGGGGAGTCTACGAGCAGTACTTC. Amino acid sequence: CASSVGSGGVYEQYF.

The chain's CDR3 is CASSLGSGTDTQYF. Written as DNA, the CDR3 is TGCGCCAGCAGCTTGGGGTCGGGCACAGATACGCAGTATTTT. The chain links TRBV5-1 to TRBJ2-3; D gene uncertain. The V gene lost 0 bases and the J gene lost 1 base, with 6 bases spanning the gap. Looked up from germline, CDR1 is SGHRS and CDR2 is YFSETQ. The CDR3 contains 14 residues.

This clone was counted a single time. The chain couples TRBV11-2 to TRBJ2-7; no reliable D call. Germline CDR1 is SGHAT and CDR2 is FQNNGV. The CDR3 totals 14 residues. Trimming took off 5 bases at V and 2 bases at J, with 13 bases between the two ends. This CDR3 is CASSPHGLAYEQYF. CDR3 nucleotide sequence: TGTGCCAGCAGCCCGCACGGTCTAGCCTACGAGCAGTACTTC.